These 32 T cell receptor beta chains were all obtained from the same sample, sequenced in a study of T-cell reconstitution after alpha-beta-depleted transplantation in children. Unique molecular identifiers tagged the TCRbeta library. TCRdb re-called the PCR reads through MiXCR, storing one row per CDR3 protein. The sample yields roughly 280,000 distinct CDR3 sequences, 11% seen once. This sample comprised peripheral blood, obtained 180 days after TCRalphabeta/CD19-depleted stem cell transplant. The receptors stem from a male patient between 2 and 15 years old who had a stem cell transplant for chronic granulomatous disease, so the T cells may come from the graft donor.

This clonotype was picked up many times. This chain joins TRBV18 and TRBJ1-5; D is undetermined. The ends were cut back, 1 base at V and 1 base at J, with 11 bases in the middle. This CDR3 has 16 amino acids. Germline CDR1 KGHSH, CDR2 LQKENI. DNA for the CDR3: TGTGCCAGCTCACCACTGGGCAGTACCAGCAATCAGCCCCAGCATTTT. It specifies CASSPLGSTSNQPQHF.

In this sample, this clonotype turned up many times. The V and J genes are TRBV6-1 and TRBJ2-1; 12 nucleotides match TRBD2. V shed 7 bases, J shed 14 bases, and the junction held 12 bases outside the gene matches. CDR1 is MNHNS and CDR2 is SASEGT in the germline V gene. There are 14 residues in the CDR3. CDR3 region: CASKLAGGPEGKFF. The CDR3 nucleotides read TGTGCCAGCAAGCTAGCGGGAGGGCCCGAGGGGAAGTTCTTC.

The table lists this clonotype with many counts. V is TRBV4-3 and J is TRBJ1-6; 9 bases match TRBD1. The trim removed 1 base at V and 8 bases at J, leaving 3 bases unmatched. Germline CDR1 reads LGHNA; CDR2 reads YSLEER. The CDR3 totals 15 residues. CDR3 bases: TGCGCCAGCAGCCAAGGCACAGGGGGCGATTCACCCCTCCACTTT. Protein sequence: CASSQGTGGDSPLHF.

This clonotype has ten or more counts. The chain is built from TRBV30 and TRBJ1-5; no firm D call. The CDR3 sequence is 14 residues long. V lost 1 base and J 0 bases, leaving 7 bases between the germline ends. Germline CDR1 is GTSNPN and CDR2 is SVGIG (reference sequence). In DNA, the CDR3 is TGTGCCTGGAGTGAAGGCTATAGCAATCAGCCCCAGCATTTT. It translates to CAWSEGYSNQPQHF.

The rearrangement joins TRBV24-1 to TRBJ2-1; D unresolved. Looked up from germline, CDR1 is KGHDR and CDR2 is SFDVKD. This CDR3 is built from 12 residues. Trimming stripped 4 bases from V and 4 bases from J, with 4 bases between. CDR3 in DNA: TGTGCCACCAGTGACGATTACAATGAGCAGTTCTTC. Translated: CATSDDYNEQFF.

With regard to this clonotype: A much larger clone lies a single base off, so this may be a read error. The V gene is TRBV5-5, the J gene TRBJ2-3; a possible D gene is TRBD2 (6 bases). Germline V CDR1 and CDR2: SGHKS, YYEKEE (reference sequence). This CDR3 has 17 residues. The chain's CDR3 is CASSPRDSGLTADMQYF. DNA of the CDR3: TGTGCCAGCAGCCCCCGTGATAGCGGCCTGACGGCAGATATGCAGTATTTT.

A note on this clonotype: Germline is not matched at one junction end, which may reflect a read error. V usage is TRBV30 and J usage is TRBJ2-5, with 7 positions matching TRBD1. Germline V lookup: CDR1 GTSNPN, CDR2 SVGIG (reference sequence). The CDR3 sequence is 15 residues long. CDR3 sequence reads: CAWTRTGGPKETLYF. The CDR3 bases are TGTGCCTGGACACGGACAGGAGGCCCCAAAGAGACCCTGTACTTC.

Ten or more counts support this clonotype. Written as DNA, the CDR3 is TGTGCCAGCAGTTTATTCGGGGGCCGCTACGAGCAGTACTTC. Translating it yields CASSLFGGRYEQYF. This chain connects TRBV12-3 or TRBV12-4 to TRBJ2-7; possibly TRBD1 or TRBD2 for D (6 bases each). With 2 bases removed from V and 3 bases from J, the gap between germline ends came to 11 bases. This CDR3 is 14 amino acids long.

This clonotype has ten or more counts. CDR3 bases: TGTGCCAGCAGTCGAAGACCAGGACAAACAGATACGCAGTATTTT. Translated, it gives CASSRRPGQTDTQYF. This chain links TRBV28 with TRBJ2-3; TRBD1 is a possible D gene (5 bases). The CDR3 extends over 15 amino acids. Germline loops: CDR1 MDHEN, CDR2 SYDVKM. Trimming shortened V by 5 bases and J by 3 bases, and 15 bases separated the two germline ends.

This clonotype was observed many times. The chain carries TRBV5-1 and TRBJ2-7; 8 bases align to TRBD1. The CDR3 length is 14 residues. Germline-derived CDR1 and CDR2 are SGHRS and YFSETQ. V lost 6 bases, J lost 5 bases, and 10 bases stayed unmatched. The CDR3 reads CASNLDRGNDEQYF. CDR3 bases: TGCGCCAGCAATCTCGACAGGGGCAATGACGAGCAGTACTTC. The full variable domain, rest sourced from reference TRBV5-1 and TRBJ2-7, is KAGVTQTPRYLIKTRGQQVTLSCSPISGHRSVSWYQQTPGQGLQFLFEYFSETQRNKGNFPGRFSGRQFSNSRSEMNVSTLELGDSALYLCASNLDRGNDEQYFGPGTRLTVT.

The chain recombines TRBV28 with TRBJ2-1; D not certain. CDR3 length equals 10 residues. CDR1 is MDHEN, CDR2 SYDVKM, per germline. The V gene lost 3 bases and the J gene lost 10 bases, with 4 bases spanning the gap. Here the CDR3 reads CASSFIEQFF. The CDR3, as DNA: TGTGCCAGCAGTTTCATCGAGCAGTTCTTC. The full variable domain, in which reference TRBV28 and TRBJ2-1 provide the parts outside the CDR3, is DVKVTQSSRYLVKRTGEKVFLECVQDMDHENMFWYRQDPGLGLRLIYFSYDVKMKEKGDIPEGYSVSREKKERFSLILESASTNQTSMYLCASSFIEQFFGPGTRLTVL.

This clonotype was picked up many times. V usage is TRBV20-1 and J usage is TRBJ2-1; 10 bases align to TRBD2. The V gene's germline CDR1 is DFQATT and CDR2 SNEGSKA (reference sequence). The CDR3 contains 16 residues. Germline trimming cut 0 bases from V and 3 bases from J; bases unmatched to any gene: 5. CDR3 amino acids: CSARDLAGARYNEQFF. The CDR3 DNA sequence: TGCAGTGCTAGAGATCTAGCGGGGGCCCGCTACAATGAGCAGTTCTTC.

This clonotype was found many times. The rearrangement links TRBV15 to TRBJ2-3, with 10 positions matching TRBD2. The CDR3 runs 17 residues. Germline trimming cut 0 bases from V and 4 bases from J; bases unmatched to any gene: 7. Germline assignment: CDR1 LNHNV and CDR2 YYDKDF (reference sequence). The chain's CDR3 is CATSRDLPAGGPDTQYF. CDR3 DNA sequence: TGTGCCACCAGCAGAGATCTCCCAGCGGGAGGGCCAGATACGCAGTATTTT.

About this clonotype itself: A read error may explain this, as a much larger clone is one base away. CDR3 loop: CASSRRLAGKGYEQFF. CDR3 nucleotides: TGTGCCAGCAGCCGACGACTAGCGGGGAAGGGGTATGAGCAGTTCTTC. The rearrangement links TRBV7-9 to TRBJ2-1; 11 nucleotides agree with TRBD2. CDR1 is SEHNR, CDR2 FQNEAQ, per germline (reference sequence). V was pared by 5 bases and J by 8 bases, with 11 bases of the junction left unmatched. This CDR3 spans 16 amino acids.

Only a few counts were recorded for this clonotype. The chain employs TRBV5-6 and TRBJ2-2; 7 bases align to TRBD2. Germline loops: CDR1 SGHDT, CDR2 YYEEEE. Germline trimming cut 3 bases from V and 2 bases from J; bases unmatched to any gene: 1. The CDR3 is 14 residues long. CDR3 amino acids: CASSSGLNTGELFF. The CDR3, as DNA: TGTGCCAGCAGCTCGGGACTAAACACCGGGGAGCTGTTTTTT.

This clonotype was observed at least ten times. In nucleotides, the CDR3 is TGTGCCAGCAGCCCCCGGCCAGGGCAGGGGGGTAGAAATGAGCAGTTCTTC. The encoded protein is CASSPRPGQGGRNEQFF. The rearrangement joins TRBV7-2 to TRBJ2-1; D might be TRBD1 (7 bases). Germline V gives CDR1 SGHTA, CDR2 FQGNSA. The CDR3 is 17 amino acids. Trimming took off 5 bases at V and 7 bases at J, with 24 bases between the two ends.

The table lists this clonotype with many counts. The chain's CDR3 is CSAGRDGLAKNIQYF. The CDR3, as DNA: TGCAGTGCTGGCCGGGACGGATTAGCCAAAAACATTCAGTACTTC. This chain joins TRBV20-1 and TRBJ2-4; TRBD1 or TRBD2 may be the D gene (5 bases each). Germline CDR1 reads DFQATT; CDR2 reads SNEGSKA (reference sequence). The CDR3 has 15 residues. V was shortened by 5 bases and J by 0 bases, with 14 bases between the two germline ends.

This clonotype has at least ten counts. The DNA of the CDR3 is TGCAGTGCCCTCGCAACTACTGACTCCTACAATGAGCAGTTCTTC. Its protein product is CSALATTDSYNEQFF. This rearrangement joins TRBV20-1 to TRBJ2-1; no clear D gene. The V end lost 6 bases, the J end lost 0 bases, and 15 bases lay between the germline ends. The CDR3 is 15 residues long. The germline V gene has CDR1 DFQATT and CDR2 SNEGSKA (reference sequence).

This clonotype was seen many times. The V call is TRBV14, the J call TRBJ2-1; D perhaps matches TRBD2 (5 bases). Trimming left V 3 bases short and J 0 bases short, with 6 bases between. Germline CDR1 is SGHDN and CDR2 is FVKESK. The CDR3 covers 14 residues. Here the CDR3 reads CASSQDFSYNEQFF. As DNA, the CDR3 is TGTGCCAGCAGCCAGGACTTCTCCTACAATGAGCAGTTCTTC.

A note on this clonotype: It may be a read error: a sequence one base away is much more abundant. V and J are TRBV5-1 and TRBJ2-1, with D perhaps matching TRBD2 (6 bases). Trimming removed 0 bases at V and 4 bases at J, with 17 bases between. The CDR3 sequence is 17 residues long. CDR1 SGHRS and CDR2 YFSETQ come from the germline V gene. In nucleotides, the CDR3 is TGCGCCAGCAGCTTGGCAGAAACGGGAGTCGGTTACAATGAGCAGTTCTTC. Residues: CASSLAETGVGYNEQFF.

This clonotype was observed many times. This rearrangement joins TRBV7-2 to TRBJ2-7, with D perhaps matching TRBD2 (5 bases). The CDR3 spans 13 residues. Trimming cost V 1 base and J 4 bases, with 8 bases left between them. Germline V gene lookup returns CDR1 SGHTA and CDR2 FQGNSA. CDR3 protein: CASSLDGGYEQYF. CDR3 coding DNA: TGTGCCAGCAGCTTAGACGGCGGGTACGAGCAGTACTTC. Complete variable domain (other parts from reference TRBV7-2 and TRBJ2-7): GAGVSQSPSNKVTEKGKDVELRCDPISGHTALYWYRQSLGQGLEFLIYFQGNSAPDKSGLPSDRFSAERTGGSVSTLTIQRTQQEDSAVYLCASSLDGGYEQYFGPGTRLTVT.

This rearrangement joins TRBV10-3 to TRBJ2-5; D perhaps matches TRBD1 (5 bases). The CDR3 length is 11 residues. The germline V gene encodes CDR1 ENHRY and CDR2 SYGVKD. V lost 6 bases to trimming and J lost 13 bases, with 15 bases between them. In nucleotides, the CDR3 is TGTGCCATCAGGACAGACCGGGCCCGGTACTTC. This codes for CAIRTDRARYF.

The chain joins TRBV5-1 to TRBJ2-5; TRBD1 matches 11 bases. The CDR3 totals 16 residues. The germline V gene has CDR1 SGHRS and CDR2 YFSETQ. Germline trimming cut 6 bases from V and 5 bases from J; bases unmatched to any gene: 12. The CDR3 DNA reads as TGCGCCAGCATCGACCGGACAGGGGGCGTTCTGGAGACCCAGTACTTC. Its translation is CASIDRTGGVLETQYF.

The chain has TRBV20-1 and TRBJ2-1; no clear D gene. This CDR3 has 15 amino acids. V lost 6 bases and J lost 2, with 17 bases in between. In germline, CDR1 is DFQATT, CDR2 SNEGSKA (reference sequence). The CDR3 reads CSARPEATPYNEQFF. The DNA of the CDR3 is TGCAGTGCCAGGCCCGAAGCGACCCCCTACAATGAGCAGTTCTTC.

This clonotype was found many times. The genes are TRBV5-1 and TRBJ1-6; D unresolved. CDR1 is SGHRS and CDR2 is YFSETQ in the germline V gene. CDR3 length: 15 amino acids. With 0 bases removed from V and 7 bases from J, the gap between germline ends came to 11 bases. The CDR3 sequence is CASSLDSQRNSPLHF. CDR3 nucleotide sequence: TGCGCCAGCAGCTTGGACTCCCAACGGAATTCACCCCTCCACTTT.

This clonotype was seen repeatedly, ten times or more. This chain uses TRBV20-1 with TRBJ2-3; the D gene is possibly TRBD2 (6 bases). CDR1 DFQATT and CDR2 SNEGSKA come from the germline V gene (reference sequence). The V and J ends lost 3 bases and 4 bases respectively, with 20 bases between them. The CDR3 spans 16 residues. CDR3 nucleotides: TGCAGTGCTAGTTCGGGCGGAGGGATCTTTCCAGATACGCAGTATTTT. It codes for CSASSGGGIFPDTQYF.

This clonotype was recorded a few times. The chain has TRBV29-1 and TRBJ1-2, with D unclear. The germline CDR1 and CDR2 sequences are SQVTM and ANQGSEA. The CDR3 totals 12 residues. V was cut by 1 base and J by 5 bases, with 8 bases left in between. In nucleotides, the CDR3 is TGCAGCGTTGAAGGCCATCCTTATGGCTACACCTTC. Its protein is CSVEGHPYGYTF.

This clonotype was found many times. This rearrangement joins TRBV7-9 to TRBJ2-1; 9 positions match TRBD2. The CDR3 has 15 amino acids. Germline-derived CDR1 and CDR2 are SEHNR and FQNEAQ (reference sequence). V shed 3 bases and J 6 bases; nucleotides not matched to a gene: 6. This chain's CDR3 is CASSLGSGRGNEQFF. The CDR3 nucleotides read TGTGCCAGCAGCTTGGGTAGCGGGAGAGGCAATGAGCAGTTCTTC.

Ten or more counts support this clonotype. This chain joins TRBV11-2 and TRBJ2-5, with 11 bases aligning to TRBD1. Germline CDR1 reads SGHAT; CDR2 reads FQNNGV. The CDR3 extends over 18 amino acids. V trimming: 5 bases; J trimming: 0 bases; junction bases outside the gene matches: 11. CDR3: CASSIWTGGVPYQETQYF. The CDR3 DNA sequence: TGTGCCAGCAGCATTTGGACAGGGGGCGTGCCCTACCAAGAGACCCAGTACTTC.

This clonotype appeared many times. The chain recombines TRBV7-9 with TRBJ2-2, with D perhaps TRBD2 (6 bases). The CDR3 has 15 residues. Trimming took 2 bases from V and 3 from J, leaving 10 bases between them. Germline CDR1 and CDR2: SEHNR and FQNEAQ (reference sequence). The CDR3 here is CASSLKLADTGELFF. The CDR3, as DNA: TGTGCCAGCAGCTTAAAACTAGCAGACACCGGGGAGCTGTTTTTT.

This clonotype was observed many times. The CDR3 reads CASSLPGPQNIQYF. The CDR3 coding sequence is TGTGCCAGCAGTTTACCAGGGCCCCAAAACATTCAGTACTTC. This chain joins TRBV28 and TRBJ2-4, with D possibly matching TRBD1 (5 bases). The germline V and J ends were trimmed by 2 bases and 5 bases, with 10 bases remaining between them. There are 14 residues in the CDR3. Looked up from germline, CDR1 is MDHEN and CDR2 is SYDVKM.

This clonotype has at least ten counts. The chain joins TRBV28 to TRBJ1-1; D is unclear. Germline V gene sequence: CDR1 MDHEN, CDR2 SYDVKM. The CDR3 extends over 11 amino acids. The ends were cut back, 8 bases at V and 1 base at J, with 5 bases in the middle. CDR3 in DNA: TGTGCCAGCCTGAGGAACACTGAAGCTTTCTTT. Its protein product is CASLRNTEAFF.